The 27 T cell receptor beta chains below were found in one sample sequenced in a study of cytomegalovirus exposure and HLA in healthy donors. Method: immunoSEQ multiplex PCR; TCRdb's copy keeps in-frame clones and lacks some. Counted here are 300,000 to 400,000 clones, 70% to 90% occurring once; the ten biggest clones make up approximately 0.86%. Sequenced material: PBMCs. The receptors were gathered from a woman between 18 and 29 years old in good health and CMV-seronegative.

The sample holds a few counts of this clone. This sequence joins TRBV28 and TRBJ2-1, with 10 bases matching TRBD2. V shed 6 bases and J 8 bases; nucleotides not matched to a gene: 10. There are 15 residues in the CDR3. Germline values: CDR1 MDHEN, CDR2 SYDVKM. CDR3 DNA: TGTGCCAGCAGCTACGAGGCTAGCGGGAGCTATGAGCAGTTCTTC. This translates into CASSYEASGSYEQFF. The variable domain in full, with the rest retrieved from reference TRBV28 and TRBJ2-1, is DVKVTQSSRYLVKRTGEKVFLECVQDMDHENMFWYRQDPGLGLRLIYFSYDVKMKEKGDIPEGYSVSREKKERFSLILESASTNQTSMYLCASSYEASGSYEQFFGPGTRLTVL.

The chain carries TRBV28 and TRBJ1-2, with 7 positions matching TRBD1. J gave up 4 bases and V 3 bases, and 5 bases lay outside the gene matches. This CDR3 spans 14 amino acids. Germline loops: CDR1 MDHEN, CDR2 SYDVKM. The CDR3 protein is CASSFDRVGYGYTF. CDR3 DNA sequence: TGTGCCAGCAGTTTCGACAGGGTCGGCTATGGCTACACCTTC.

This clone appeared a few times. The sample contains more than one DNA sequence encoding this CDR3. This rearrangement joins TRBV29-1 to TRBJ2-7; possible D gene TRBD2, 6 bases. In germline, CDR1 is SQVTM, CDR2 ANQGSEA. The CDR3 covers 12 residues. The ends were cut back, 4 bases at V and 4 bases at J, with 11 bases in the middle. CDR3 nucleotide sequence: TGCAGCGTTGTGGAGGGTGGTTACGAGCAGTACTTC. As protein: CSVVEGGYEQYF.

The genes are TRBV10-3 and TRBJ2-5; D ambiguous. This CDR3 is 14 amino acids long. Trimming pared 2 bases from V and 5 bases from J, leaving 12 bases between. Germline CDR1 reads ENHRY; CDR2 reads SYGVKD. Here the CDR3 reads CAISESKLQETQYF. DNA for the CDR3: TGTGCCATCAGTGAGAGTAAGCTACAGGAGACCCAGTACTTC.

The CDR3: CASGLQGSSYEQYF. The CDR3 bases are TGTGCCAGCGGCCTACAGGGGAGCTCCTACGAGCAGTACTTC. This chain links TRBV7-8 with TRBJ2-7; 7 nucleotides line up with TRBD1. Germline V lookup: CDR1 SGHVS, CDR2 FQNEAQ. The CDR3 is made up of 14 amino acids. V shed 8 bases, J shed 0 bases, and the junction held 7 bases outside the gene matches.

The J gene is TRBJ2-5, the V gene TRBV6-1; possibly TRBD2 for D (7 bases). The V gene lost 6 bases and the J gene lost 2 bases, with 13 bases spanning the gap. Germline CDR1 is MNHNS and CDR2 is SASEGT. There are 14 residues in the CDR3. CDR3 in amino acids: CASSPGGPQETQYF. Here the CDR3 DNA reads TGTGCCAGCAGCCCCGGGGGGCCTCAAGAGACCCAGTACTTC.

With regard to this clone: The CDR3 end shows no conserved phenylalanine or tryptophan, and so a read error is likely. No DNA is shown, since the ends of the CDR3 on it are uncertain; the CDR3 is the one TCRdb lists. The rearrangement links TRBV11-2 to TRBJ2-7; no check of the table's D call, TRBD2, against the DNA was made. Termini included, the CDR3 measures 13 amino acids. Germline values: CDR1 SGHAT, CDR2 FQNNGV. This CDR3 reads CASSSGASGRYSY.

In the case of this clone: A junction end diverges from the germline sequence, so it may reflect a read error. The CDR3 is CASILTGPF. As DNA, the CDR3 is TGTGCCAGTATCCTGACAGGTCCTTTT. J is TRBJ1-1 and V is TRBV19; D is possibly TRBD1 (6 bases). This CDR3 has 9 residues. From germline, CDR1 is LNHDA and CDR2 SQIVND (reference sequence).

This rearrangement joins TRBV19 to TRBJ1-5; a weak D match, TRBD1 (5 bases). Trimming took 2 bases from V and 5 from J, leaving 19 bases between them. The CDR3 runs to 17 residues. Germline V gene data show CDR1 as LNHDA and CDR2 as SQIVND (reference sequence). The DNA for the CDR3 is TGTGCCAGTAGTATATCGCCCCCACCCCGGGGGGATCAGCCCCAGCATTTT. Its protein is CASSISPPPRGDQPQHF. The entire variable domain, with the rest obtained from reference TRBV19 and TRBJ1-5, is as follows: DGGITQSPKYLFRKEGQNVTLSCEQNLNHDAMYWYRQDPGQGLRLIYYSQIVNDFQKGDIAEGYSVSREKKESFPLTVTSAQKNPTAFYLCASSISPPPRGDQPQHFGDGTRLSIL.

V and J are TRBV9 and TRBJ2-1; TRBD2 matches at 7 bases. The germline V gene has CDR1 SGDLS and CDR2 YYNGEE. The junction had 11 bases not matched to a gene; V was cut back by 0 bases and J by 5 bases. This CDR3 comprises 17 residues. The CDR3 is CASSVVGGAGSNNEQFF. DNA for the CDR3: TGTGCCAGCAGCGTAGTGGGGGGAGCGGGGTCAAACAATGAGCAGTTCTTC.

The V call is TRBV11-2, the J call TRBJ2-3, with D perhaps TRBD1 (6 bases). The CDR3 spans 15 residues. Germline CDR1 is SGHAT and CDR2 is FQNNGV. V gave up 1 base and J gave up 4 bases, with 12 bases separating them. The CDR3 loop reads CASSLVGGRADTQYF. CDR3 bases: TGTGCCAGCAGCTTAGTAGGGGGTAGGGCAGATACGCAGTATTTT. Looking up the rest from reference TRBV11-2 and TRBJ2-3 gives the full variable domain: EAGVAQSPRYKIIEKRQSVAFWCNPISGHATLYWYQQILGQGPKLLIQFQNNGVVDDSQLPKDRFSAERLKGVDSTLKIQPAKLEDSAVYLCASSLVGGRADTQYFGPGTRLTVL.

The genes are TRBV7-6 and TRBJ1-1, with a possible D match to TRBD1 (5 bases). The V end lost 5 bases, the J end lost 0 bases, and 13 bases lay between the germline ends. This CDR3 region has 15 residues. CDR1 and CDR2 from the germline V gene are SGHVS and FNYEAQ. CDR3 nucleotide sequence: TGTGCCAGCAGCGTAAACCAGGGAATGAACACTGAAGCTTTCTTT. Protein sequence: CASSVNQGMNTEAFF.

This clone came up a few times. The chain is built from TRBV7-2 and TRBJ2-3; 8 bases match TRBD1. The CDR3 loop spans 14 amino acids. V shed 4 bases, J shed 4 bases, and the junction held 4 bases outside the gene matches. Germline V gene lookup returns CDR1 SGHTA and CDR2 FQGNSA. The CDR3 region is CASSSRQGSDTQYF. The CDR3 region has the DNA TGTGCCAGCAGCTCTAGACAGGGGTCAGATACGCAGTATTTT. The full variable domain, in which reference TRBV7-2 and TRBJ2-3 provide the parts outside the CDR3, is GAGVSQSPSNKVTEKGKDVELRCDPISGHTALYWYRQSLGQGLEFLIYFQGNSAPDKSGLPSDRFSAERTGGSVSTLTIQRTQQEDSAVYLCASSSRQGSDTQYFGPGTRLTVL.

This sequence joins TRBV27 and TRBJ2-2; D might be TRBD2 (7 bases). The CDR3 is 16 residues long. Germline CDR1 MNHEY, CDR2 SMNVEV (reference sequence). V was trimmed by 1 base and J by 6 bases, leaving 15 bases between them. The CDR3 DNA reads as TGTGCCAGCAGTTTATGGAAAGGGGGGGCGTCCGGGGAGCTGTTTTTT. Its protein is CASSLWKGGASGELFF.

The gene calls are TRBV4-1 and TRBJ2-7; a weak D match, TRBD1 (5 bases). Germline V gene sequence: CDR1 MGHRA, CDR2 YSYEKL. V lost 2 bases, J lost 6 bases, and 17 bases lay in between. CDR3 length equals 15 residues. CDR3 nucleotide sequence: TGCGCCAGCAGCCAAATTCCCGACAGAATGGGCGAGCAGTACTTC. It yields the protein CASSQIPDRMGEQYF.

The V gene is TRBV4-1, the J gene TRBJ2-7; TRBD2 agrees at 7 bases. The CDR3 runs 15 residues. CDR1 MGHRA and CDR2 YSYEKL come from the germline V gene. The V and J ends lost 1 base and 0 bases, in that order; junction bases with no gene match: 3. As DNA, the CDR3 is TGCGCCAGCAGCCAAGGGCTAGCGGCCTCCTACGAGCAGTACTTC. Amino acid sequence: CASSQGLAASYEQYF.

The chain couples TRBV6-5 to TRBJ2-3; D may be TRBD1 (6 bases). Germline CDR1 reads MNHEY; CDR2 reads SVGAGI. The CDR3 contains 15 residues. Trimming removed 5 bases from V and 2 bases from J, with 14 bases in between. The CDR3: CASSRFMGATDTQYF. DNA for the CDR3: TGTGCCAGCAGTCGATTCATGGGGGCCACAGATACGCAGTATTTT.

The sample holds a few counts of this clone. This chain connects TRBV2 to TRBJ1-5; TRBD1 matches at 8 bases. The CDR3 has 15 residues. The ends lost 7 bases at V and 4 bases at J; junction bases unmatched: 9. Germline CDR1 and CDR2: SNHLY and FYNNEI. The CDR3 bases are TGTGCCAGCAAGACAGGGGTCATTGGAAATCAGCCCCAGCATTTT. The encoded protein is CASKTGVIGNQPQHF.

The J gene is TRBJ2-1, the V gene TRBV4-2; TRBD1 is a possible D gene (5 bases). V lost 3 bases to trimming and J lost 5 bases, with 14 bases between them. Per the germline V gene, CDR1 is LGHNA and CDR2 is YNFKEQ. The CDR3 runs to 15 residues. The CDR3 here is CASSHTGEGDNEQFF. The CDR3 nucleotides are TGTGCCAGCAGCCACACCGGCGAAGGGGACAATGAGCAGTTCTTC.

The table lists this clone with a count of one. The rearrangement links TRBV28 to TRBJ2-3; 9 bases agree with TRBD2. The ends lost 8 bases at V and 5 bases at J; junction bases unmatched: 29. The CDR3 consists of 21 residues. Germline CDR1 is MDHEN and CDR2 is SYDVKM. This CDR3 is CASANWMVRNDLAGRKDTQYF. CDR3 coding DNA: TGTGCCAGCGCAAATTGGATGGTGCGCAACGACCTAGCGGGGAGAAAAGATACGCAGTATTTT.

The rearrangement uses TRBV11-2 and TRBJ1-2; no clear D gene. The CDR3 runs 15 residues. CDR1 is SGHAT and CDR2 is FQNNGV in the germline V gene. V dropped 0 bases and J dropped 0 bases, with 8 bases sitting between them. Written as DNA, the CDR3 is TGTGCCAGCAGCTTAGAAGAGGTACCTAACTATGGCTACACCTTC. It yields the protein CASSLEEVPNYGYTF.

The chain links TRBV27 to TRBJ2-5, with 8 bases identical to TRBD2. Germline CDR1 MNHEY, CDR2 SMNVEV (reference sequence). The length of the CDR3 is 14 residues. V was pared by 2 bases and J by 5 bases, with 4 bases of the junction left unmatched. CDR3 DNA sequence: TGTGCCAGCAGTTTAGCGGGGGGCGGTGAGACCCAGTACTTC. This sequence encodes CASSLAGGGETQYF.

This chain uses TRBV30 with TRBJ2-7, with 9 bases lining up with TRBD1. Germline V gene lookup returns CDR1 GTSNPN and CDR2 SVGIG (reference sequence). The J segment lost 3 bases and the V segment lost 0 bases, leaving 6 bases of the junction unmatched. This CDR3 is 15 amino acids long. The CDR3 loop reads CAWSVSPTGGYEQYF. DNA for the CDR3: TGTGCCTGGAGTGTAAGCCCGACAGGGGGCTACGAGCAGTACTTC.

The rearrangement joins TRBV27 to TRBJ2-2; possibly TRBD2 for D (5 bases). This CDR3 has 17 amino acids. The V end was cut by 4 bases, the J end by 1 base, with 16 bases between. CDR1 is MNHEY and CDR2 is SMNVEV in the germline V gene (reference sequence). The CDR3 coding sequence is TGTGCCAGCAGTTATAAGGAGGTTGGGCGGAACACCGGGGAGCTGTTTTTT. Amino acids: CASSYKEVGRNTGELFF.

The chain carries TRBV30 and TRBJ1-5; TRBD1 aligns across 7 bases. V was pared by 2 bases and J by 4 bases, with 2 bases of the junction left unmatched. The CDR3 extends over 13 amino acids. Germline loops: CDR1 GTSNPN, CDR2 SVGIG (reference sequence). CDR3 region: CAWSKGANQPQHF. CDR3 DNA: TGTGCCTGGAGTAAGGGGGCAAATCAGCCCCAGCATTTT.

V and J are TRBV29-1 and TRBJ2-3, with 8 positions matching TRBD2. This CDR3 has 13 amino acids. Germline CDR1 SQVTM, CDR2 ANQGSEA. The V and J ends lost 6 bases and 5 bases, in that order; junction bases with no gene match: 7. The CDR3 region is CSVASGSGDTQYF. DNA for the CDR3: TGCAGCGTCGCCAGCGGGAGTGGAGATACGCAGTATTTT.

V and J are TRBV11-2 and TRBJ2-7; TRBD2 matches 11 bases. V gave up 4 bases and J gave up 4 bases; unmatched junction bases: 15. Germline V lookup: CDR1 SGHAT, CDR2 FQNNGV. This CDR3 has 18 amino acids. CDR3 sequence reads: CASSSKLLRLAGSYEQYF. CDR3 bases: TGTGCCAGCAGCTCCAAACTACTGCGACTAGCGGGAAGTTACGAGCAGTACTTC.